These 16 T cell receptor beta chains were sequenced from one sample in a study of cytomegalovirus exposure and HLA in healthy donors. PCR used 60 Vbeta primers and 13 Jbeta primers. Sequenced by immunoSEQ multiplex PCR; TCRdb stores in-frame clones only, minus some. This table holds around 150,000 clones, roughly 75% found once. Sequenced: PBMCs. The receptors shown here come from a man aged 25 to 40 in good health and CMV-seronegative.

The chain links TRBV5-8 to TRBJ1-1; TRBD1 is a possible D gene (5 bases). Germline V gene lookup returns CDR1 SGHTS and CDR2 YDEGEE. The CDR3 spans 14 residues. V lost 4 bases to trimming and J lost 3 bases, with 13 bases between them. In nucleotides, the CDR3 is TGTGCCAGCAGCCCTTGGGGGGGTCACACTGAAGCTTTCTTT. This translates into CASSPWGGHTEAFF.

This rearrangement joins TRBV11-1 to TRBJ2-7; D gene ambiguous. Germline-derived CDR1 and CDR2 are SGHAT and FQDESV (reference sequence). The CDR3 consists of 15 residues. V lost 4 bases to trimming and J lost 1 base, with 14 bases between them. The CDR3 region is CASSSSPTASYEQYF. The CDR3 DNA follows: TGTGCCAGCAGCTCCTCCCCCACAGCTTCCTACGAGCAGTACTTC.

This clone was seen only once. The genes are TRBV5-4 and TRBJ1-2, with 9 nucleotides matching TRBD1. The germline gives CDR1 SGHNT, CDR2 YYREEE (reference sequence). With 8 bases clipped from V and 8 bases from J, the junction kept 13 bases outside the gene matches. The CDR3 is 14 residues long. DNA for the CDR3: TGTGCCAGTTCAGGTGGGACAGGGCTTCGAGGCTACACCTTC. It is translated as CASSGGTGLRGYTF.

Only one count was recorded for this clone. The V call is TRBV9, the J call TRBJ2-1; TRBD2 matches 7 bases. The V gene's germline CDR1 is SGDLS and CDR2 YYNGEE. Trimming cost V 2 bases and J 8 bases; bases outside gene matches: 10. The CDR3 contains 15 residues. CDR3 DNA sequence: TGTGCCAGCAGCGTGGGTATAAGCGGGGAGGATGAGCAGTTCTTC. This codes for CASSVGISGEDEQFF.

The gene calls are TRBV28 and TRBJ1-1; D gene unclear. The CDR3 is made up of 15 amino acids. The V gene lost 5 bases and the J gene lost 0 bases, with 13 bases spanning the gap. From germline, CDR1 is MDHEN and CDR2 SYDVKM. The CDR3 DNA follows: TGTGCCAGCAGTCCCCATGACGGAGTGAACACTGAAGCTTTCTTT. Amino acid sequence: CASSPHDGVNTEAFF. Looking up the rest from reference TRBV28 and TRBJ1-1 gives the full variable domain: DVKVTQSSRYLVKRTGEKVFLECVQDMDHENMFWYRQDPGLGLRLIYFSYDVKMKEKGDIPEGYSVSREKKERFSLILESASTNQTSMYLCASSPHDGVNTEAFFGQGTRLTVV.

The chain combines TRBV5-1 with TRBJ2-5; TRBD2 agrees at 8 bases. After removal of 1 base from V and 5 bases from J, the junction contained 4 bases not matched to a gene. CDR1 and CDR2 from the germline V gene are SGHRS and YFSETQ. CDR3 length: 14 amino acids. The CDR3 nucleotides are TGCGCCAGCAGCTTGACTAGCGGAGGGGAGACCCAGTACTTC. Its translation is CASSLTSGGETQYF.

This chain uses TRBV9 with TRBJ2-1, with 9 bases fitting TRBD2. J was trimmed by 7 bases and V by 0 bases; bases with no gene match: 5. The CDR3 is 15 amino acids. Germline-derived CDR1 and CDR2 are SGDLS and YYNGEE. The CDR3 reads CASSVGLAGKNEQFF. The CDR3 DNA reads as TGTGCCAGCAGCGTAGGGCTAGCGGGAAAGAATGAGCAGTTCTTC.

The chain employs TRBV5-1 and TRBJ1-2, with D possibly being TRBD1 (6 bases). Trimming took off 0 bases at V and 4 bases at J, with 10 bases between the two ends. CDR1 is SGHRS, CDR2 YFSETQ, per germline. The CDR3 consists of 14 residues. CDR3: CASSLEQGSYGYTF. CDR3 sequence (DNA): TGCGCCAGCAGCTTGGAACAGGGTTCCTATGGCTACACCTTC.

The genes are TRBV14 and TRBJ1-1; D is uncertain. The CDR3 is 12 residues long. V was cut by 4 bases and J by 3 bases, with 6 bases left in between. Germline-derived CDR1 and CDR2 are SGHDN and FVKESK. In DNA form, the CDR3 reads TGTGCCAGCAGCCCTCAGGACACTGAAGCTTTCTTT. Translating it yields CASSPQDTEAFF.

The CDR3 sequence: CASSNPRGLAEAFF. The CDR3 DNA is TGTGCCAGCAGCAACCCCAGGGGGCTCGCTGAAGCTTTCTTT. The chain has TRBV21-1 and TRBJ1-1; the listed D gene, TRBD1, was not tested against the DNA. TRBV21-1 is a pseudogene segment. This CDR3 comprises 14 residues.

This chain uses TRBV6-6 with TRBJ1-2, with unresolved D. Germline CDR1 is MNHNY and CDR2 is SVGAGI (reference sequence). This CDR3 region has 15 residues. V was cut by 5 bases and J by 3 bases, with 16 bases left in between. The CDR3 region is CASSTPAGSYYGYTF. In nucleotides, the CDR3 is TGTGCCAGCAGTACCCCCGCCGGGAGCTACTATGGCTACACCTTC.

This clone was seen a handful of times. This chain uses TRBV29-1 with TRBJ1-5; 8 bases are a match to TRBD1. V gave up 4 bases and J gave up 4 bases; unmatched junction bases: 0. Germline CDR1 SQVTM, CDR2 ANQGSEA. The CDR3 has 12 residues. The CDR3: CSVGQGNQPQHF. In nucleotides, the CDR3 is TGCAGCGTTGGACAGGGGAATCAGCCCCAGCATTTT.

Many counts were recorded for this clone. The chain carries TRBV4-2 and TRBJ1-1, with a possible D match to TRBD1 (6 bases). Trimming pared 3 bases from V and 1 base from J, leaving 15 bases between. There are 16 residues in the CDR3. Germline V lookup: CDR1 LGHNA, CDR2 YNFKEQ. CDR3 DNA: TGTGCCAGCAGCCAGAATTACAGGGCGGAGAACACTGAAGCTTTCTTT. It yields the protein CASSQNYRAENTEAFF.

The chain carries TRBV30 and TRBJ1-5; D may be TRBD1 (5 bases). CDR3 length equals 13 residues. Germline V gene lookup returns CDR1 GTSNPN and CDR2 SVGIG (reference sequence). Trimming took off 3 bases at V and 5 bases at J, with 11 bases between the two ends. This CDR3 is CAWSGLGHQPQHF. The CDR3 coding sequence is TGTGCCTGGAGCGGGTTGGGGCATCAGCCCCAGCATTTT.

The chain couples TRBV5-4 to TRBJ1-2; 8 bases fit TRBD1. The V gene end was trimmed by 6 bases and the J gene end by 5 bases; junction bases not matched to a gene: 12. CDR3 length equals 15 residues. The germline V gene encodes CDR1 SGHNT and CDR2 YYREEE (reference sequence). CDR3 sequence reads: CASTTPQGALYGYTF. CDR3 DNA: TGTGCCAGCACCACACCTCAGGGGGCCTTGTATGGCTACACCTTC.

The chain carries TRBV4-1 and TRBJ1-2; possible D gene TRBD1, 6 bases. The CDR3 totals 17 residues. Germline CDR1 is MGHRA and CDR2 is YSYEKL. Between the trimmed V and J ends, which lost 0 bases and 4 bases, there was a span of 18 bases. The CDR3, as DNA: TGCGCCAGCAGCCAAGATCCCGGGGGGGCAGGTTCCTATGGCTACACCTTC. It specifies CASSQDPGGAGSYGYTF.